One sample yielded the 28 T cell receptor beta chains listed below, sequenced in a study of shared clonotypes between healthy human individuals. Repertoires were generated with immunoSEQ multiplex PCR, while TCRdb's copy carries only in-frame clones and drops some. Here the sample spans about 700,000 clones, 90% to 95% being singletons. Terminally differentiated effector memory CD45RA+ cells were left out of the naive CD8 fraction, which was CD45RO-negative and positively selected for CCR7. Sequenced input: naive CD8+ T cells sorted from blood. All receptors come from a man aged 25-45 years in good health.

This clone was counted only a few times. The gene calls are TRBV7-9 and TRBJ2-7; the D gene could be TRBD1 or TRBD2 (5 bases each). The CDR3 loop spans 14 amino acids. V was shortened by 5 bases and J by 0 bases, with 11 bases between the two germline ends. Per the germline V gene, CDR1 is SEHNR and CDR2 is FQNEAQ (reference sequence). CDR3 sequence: CASSVGESSYEQYF. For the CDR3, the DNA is TGTGCCAGCAGCGTGGGGGAAAGCTCCTACGAGCAGTACTTC.

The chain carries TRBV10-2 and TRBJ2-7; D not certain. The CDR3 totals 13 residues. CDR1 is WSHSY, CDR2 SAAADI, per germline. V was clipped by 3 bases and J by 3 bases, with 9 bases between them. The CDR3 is CASSDYTDYEQYF. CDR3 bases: TGCGCCAGCAGTGACTACACAGACTACGAGCAGTACTTC.

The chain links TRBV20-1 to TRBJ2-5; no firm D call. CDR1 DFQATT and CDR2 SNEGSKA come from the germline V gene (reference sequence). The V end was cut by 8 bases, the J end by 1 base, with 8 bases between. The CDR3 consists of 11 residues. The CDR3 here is CSNTSQETQYF. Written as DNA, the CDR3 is TGCAGTAACACCTCCCAAGAGACCCAGTACTTC.

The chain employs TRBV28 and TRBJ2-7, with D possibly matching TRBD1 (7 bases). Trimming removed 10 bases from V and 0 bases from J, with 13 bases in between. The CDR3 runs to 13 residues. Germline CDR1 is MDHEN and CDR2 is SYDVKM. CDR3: CAITGEASYEQYF. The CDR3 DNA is TGTGCCATCACAGGGGAGGCCTCCTACGAGCAGTACTTC.

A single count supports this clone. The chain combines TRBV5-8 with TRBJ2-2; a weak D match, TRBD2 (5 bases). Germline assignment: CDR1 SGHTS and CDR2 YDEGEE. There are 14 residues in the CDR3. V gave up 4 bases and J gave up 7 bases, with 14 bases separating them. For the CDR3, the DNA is TGTGCCAGCAGCACGGGATGGGGAGACGGGGAGCTGTTTTTT. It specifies CASSTGWGDGELFF.

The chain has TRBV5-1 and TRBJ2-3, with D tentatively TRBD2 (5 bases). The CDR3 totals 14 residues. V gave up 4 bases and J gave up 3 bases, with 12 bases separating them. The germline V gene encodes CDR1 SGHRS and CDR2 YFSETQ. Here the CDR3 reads CASSPEVETDTQYF. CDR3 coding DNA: TGCGCCAGCAGCCCGGAGGTAGAAACAGATACGCAGTATTTT.

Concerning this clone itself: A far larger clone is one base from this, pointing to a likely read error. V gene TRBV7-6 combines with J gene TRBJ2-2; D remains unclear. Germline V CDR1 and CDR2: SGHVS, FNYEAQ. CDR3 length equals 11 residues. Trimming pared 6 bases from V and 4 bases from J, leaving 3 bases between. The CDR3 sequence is CASRSTGELFF. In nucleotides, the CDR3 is TGTGCCAGCAGGAGCACCGGGGAGCTGTTTTTT.

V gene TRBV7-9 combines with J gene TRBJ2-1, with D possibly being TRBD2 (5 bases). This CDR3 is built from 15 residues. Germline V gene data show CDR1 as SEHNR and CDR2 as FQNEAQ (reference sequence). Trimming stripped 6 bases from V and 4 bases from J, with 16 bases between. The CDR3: CASRGVAGPYNEQFF. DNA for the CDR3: TGTGCCAGCAGGGGAGTAGCCGGGCCATACAATGAGCAGTTCTTC.

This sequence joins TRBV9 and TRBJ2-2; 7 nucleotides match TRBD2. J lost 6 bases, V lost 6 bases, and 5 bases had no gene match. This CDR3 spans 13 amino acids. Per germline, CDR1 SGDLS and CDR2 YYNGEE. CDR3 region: CASNPGGAGELFF. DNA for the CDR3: TGTGCCAGCAATCCGGGAGGTGCCGGGGAGCTGTTTTTT.

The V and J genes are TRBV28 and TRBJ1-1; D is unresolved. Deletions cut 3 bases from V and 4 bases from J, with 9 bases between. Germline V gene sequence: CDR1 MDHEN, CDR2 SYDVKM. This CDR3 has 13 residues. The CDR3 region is CASSFATRTEAFF. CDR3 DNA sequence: TGTGCCAGCAGTTTTGCCACCCGCACTGAAGCTTTCTTT.

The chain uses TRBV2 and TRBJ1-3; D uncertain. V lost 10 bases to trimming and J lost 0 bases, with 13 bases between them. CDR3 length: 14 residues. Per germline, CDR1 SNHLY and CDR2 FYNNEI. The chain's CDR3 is CATRAVFSGNTIYF. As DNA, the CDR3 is TGTGCCACTCGTGCAGTTTTCTCTGGAAACACCATATATTTT.

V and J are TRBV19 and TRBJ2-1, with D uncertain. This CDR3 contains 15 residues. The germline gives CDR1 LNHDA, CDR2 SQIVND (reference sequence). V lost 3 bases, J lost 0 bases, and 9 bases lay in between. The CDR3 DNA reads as TGTGCCAGTAGTATCGGAGAGACCTCCTACAATGAGCAGTTCTTC. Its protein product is CASSIGETSYNEQFF. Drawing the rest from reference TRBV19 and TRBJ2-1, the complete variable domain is DGGITQSPKYLFRKEGQNVTLSCEQNLNHDAMYWYRQDPGQGLRLIYYSQIVNDFQKGDIAEGYSVSREKKESFPLTVTSAQKNPTAFYLCASSIGETSYNEQFFGPGTRLTVL.

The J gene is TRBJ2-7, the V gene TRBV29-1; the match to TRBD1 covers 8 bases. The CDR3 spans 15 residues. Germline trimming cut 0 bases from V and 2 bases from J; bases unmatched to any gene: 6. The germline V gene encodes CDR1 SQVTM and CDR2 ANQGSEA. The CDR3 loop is CSVEDGDRTPYEQYF. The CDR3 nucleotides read TGCAGCGTTGAAGATGGGGACAGGACTCCCTACGAGCAGTACTTC.

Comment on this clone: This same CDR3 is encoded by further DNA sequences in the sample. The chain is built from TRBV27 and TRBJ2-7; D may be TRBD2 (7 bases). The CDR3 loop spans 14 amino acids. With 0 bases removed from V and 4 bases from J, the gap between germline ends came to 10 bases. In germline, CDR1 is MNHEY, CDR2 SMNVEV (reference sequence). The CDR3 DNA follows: TGTGCCAGCAGTTTATCGGAGGGGGGGTACGAGCAGTACTTC. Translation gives CASSLSEGGYEQYF.

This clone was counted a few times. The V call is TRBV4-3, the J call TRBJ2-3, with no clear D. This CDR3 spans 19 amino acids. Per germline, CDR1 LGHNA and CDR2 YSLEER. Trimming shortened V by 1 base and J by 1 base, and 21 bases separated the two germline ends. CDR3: CASSQAAADSLVGTDTQYF. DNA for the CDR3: TGCGCCAGCAGCCAAGCAGCAGCAGATAGCCTAGTTGGCACAGATACGCAGTATTTT.

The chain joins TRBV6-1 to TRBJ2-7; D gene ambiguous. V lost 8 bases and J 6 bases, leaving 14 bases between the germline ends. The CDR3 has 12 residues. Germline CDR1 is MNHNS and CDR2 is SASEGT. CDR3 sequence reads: CASEAEAREQYF. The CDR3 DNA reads TGTGCCAGCGAGGCCGAAGCCCGCGAGCAGTACTTC.

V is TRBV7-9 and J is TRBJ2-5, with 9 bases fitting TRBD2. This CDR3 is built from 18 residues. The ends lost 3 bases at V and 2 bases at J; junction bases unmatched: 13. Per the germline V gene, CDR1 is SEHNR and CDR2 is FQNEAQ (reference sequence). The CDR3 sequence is CASSFPSGRAGGQETQYF. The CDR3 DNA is TGTGCCAGCAGCTTTCCCTCAGGCCGAGCGGGAGGTCAAGAGACCCAGTACTTC.

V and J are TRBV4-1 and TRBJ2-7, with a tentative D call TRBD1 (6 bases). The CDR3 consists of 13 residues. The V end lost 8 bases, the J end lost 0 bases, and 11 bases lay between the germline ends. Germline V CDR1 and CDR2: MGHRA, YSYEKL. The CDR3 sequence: CASGGGGSYEQYF. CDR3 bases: TGCGCCAGCGGGGGCGGTGGCTCCTACGAGCAGTACTTC.

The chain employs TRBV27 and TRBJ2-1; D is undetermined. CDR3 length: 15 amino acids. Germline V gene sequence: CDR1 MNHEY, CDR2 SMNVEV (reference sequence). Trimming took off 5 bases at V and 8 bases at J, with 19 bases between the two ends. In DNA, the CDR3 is TGTGCCAGCAGTGGAGCGACCCTCCTCGGCGATGAGCAGTTCTTC. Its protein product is CASSGATLLGDEQFF.

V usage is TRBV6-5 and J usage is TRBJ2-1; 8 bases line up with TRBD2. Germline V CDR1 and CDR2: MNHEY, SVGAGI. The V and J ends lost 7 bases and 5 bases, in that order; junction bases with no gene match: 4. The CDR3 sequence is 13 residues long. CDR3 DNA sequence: TGTGCCAGCACAGCGGGAGAGAACAATGAGCAGTTCTTC. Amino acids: CASTAGENNEQFF.

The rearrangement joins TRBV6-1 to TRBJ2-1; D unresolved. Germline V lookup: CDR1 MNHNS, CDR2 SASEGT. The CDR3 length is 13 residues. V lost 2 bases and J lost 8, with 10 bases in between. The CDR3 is CASSEILGYEQFF. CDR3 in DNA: TGTGCCAGCAGTGAAATCTTGGGCTATGAGCAGTTCTTC.

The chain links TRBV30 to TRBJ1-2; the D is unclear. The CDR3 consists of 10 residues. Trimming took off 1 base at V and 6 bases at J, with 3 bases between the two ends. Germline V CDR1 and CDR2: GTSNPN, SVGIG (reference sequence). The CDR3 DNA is TGTGCCTGGAGTGGGGATGGCTACACCTTC. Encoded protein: CAWSGDGYTF.

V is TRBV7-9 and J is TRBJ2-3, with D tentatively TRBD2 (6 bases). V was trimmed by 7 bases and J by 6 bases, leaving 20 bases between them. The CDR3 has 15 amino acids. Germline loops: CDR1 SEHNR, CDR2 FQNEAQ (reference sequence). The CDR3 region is CASKEIKTSPDTQYF. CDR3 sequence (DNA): TGTGCCAGCAAGGAAATTAAGACTAGTCCCGATACGCAGTATTTT.

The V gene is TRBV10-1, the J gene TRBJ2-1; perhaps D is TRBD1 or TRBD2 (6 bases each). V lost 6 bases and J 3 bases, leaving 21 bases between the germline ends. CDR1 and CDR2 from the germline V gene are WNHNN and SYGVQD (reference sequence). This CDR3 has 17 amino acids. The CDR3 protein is CASSEKGVGSGYNEQFF. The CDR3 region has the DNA TGCGCCAGCAGCGAGAAGGGGGTCGGTAGCGGCTACAATGAGCAGTTCTTC.

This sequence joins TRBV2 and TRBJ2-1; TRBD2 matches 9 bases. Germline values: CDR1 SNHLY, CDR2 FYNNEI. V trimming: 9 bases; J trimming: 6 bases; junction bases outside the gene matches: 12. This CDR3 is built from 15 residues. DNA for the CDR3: TGTGCCAGTGGGGCGGGGACTAGCCACATCAATGAGCAGTTCTTC. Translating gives CASGAGTSHINEQFF.

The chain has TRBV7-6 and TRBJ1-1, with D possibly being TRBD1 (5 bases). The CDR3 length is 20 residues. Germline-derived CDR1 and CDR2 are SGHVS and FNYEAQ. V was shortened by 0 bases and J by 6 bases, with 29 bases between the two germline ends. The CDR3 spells CASSLAAIGGRGRTRSEAFF. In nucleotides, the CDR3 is TGTGCCAGCAGCTTAGCAGCCATTGGGGGTAGGGGCAGAACGAGATCTGAAGCTTTCTTT.

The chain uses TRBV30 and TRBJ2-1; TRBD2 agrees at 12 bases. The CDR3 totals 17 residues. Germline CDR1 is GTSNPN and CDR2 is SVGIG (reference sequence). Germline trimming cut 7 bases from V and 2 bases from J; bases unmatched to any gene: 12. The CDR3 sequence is CALRGASGRVTYNEQFF. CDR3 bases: TGTGCCTTAAGGGGAGCTAGCGGGAGGGTCACCTACAATGAGCAGTTCTTC.

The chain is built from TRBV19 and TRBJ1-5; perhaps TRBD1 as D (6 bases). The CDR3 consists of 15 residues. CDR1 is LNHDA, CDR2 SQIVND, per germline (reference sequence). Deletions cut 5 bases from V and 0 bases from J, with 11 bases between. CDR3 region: CASSWQGLSNQPQHF. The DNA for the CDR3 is TGTGCCAGTAGTTGGCAGGGGCTTAGCAATCAGCCCCAGCATTTT. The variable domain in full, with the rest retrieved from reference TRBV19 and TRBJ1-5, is DGGITQSPKYLFRKEGQNVTLSCEQNLNHDAMYWYRQDPGQGLRLIYYSQIVNDFQKGDIAEGYSVSREKKESFPLTVTSAQKNPTAFYLCASSWQGLSNQPQHFGDGTRLSIL.